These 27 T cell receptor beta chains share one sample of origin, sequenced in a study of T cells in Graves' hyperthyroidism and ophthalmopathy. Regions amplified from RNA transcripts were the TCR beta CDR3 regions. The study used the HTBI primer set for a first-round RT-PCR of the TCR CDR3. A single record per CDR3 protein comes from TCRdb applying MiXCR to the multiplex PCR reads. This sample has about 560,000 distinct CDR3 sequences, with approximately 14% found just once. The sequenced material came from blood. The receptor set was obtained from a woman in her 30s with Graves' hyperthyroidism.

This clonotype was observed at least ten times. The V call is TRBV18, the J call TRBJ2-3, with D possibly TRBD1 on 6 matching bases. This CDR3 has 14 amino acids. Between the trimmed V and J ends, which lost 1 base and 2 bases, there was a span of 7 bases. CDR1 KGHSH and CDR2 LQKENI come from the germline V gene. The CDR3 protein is CASSPRQATDTQYF. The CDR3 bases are TGTGCCAGCTCACCACGACAGGCCACAGATACGCAGTATTTT.

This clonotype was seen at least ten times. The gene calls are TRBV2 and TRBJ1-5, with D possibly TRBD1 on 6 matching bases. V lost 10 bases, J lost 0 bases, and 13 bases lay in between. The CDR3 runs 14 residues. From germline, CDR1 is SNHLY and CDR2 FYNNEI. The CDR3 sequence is CATQGFGSNQPQHF. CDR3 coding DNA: TGTGCCACACAGGGTTTTGGTAGCAATCAGCCCCAGCATTTT.

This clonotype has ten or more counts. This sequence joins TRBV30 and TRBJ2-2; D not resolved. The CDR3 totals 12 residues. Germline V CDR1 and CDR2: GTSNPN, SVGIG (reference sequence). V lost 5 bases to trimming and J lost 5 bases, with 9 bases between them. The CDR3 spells CAWQYPTGELFF. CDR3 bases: TGTGCCTGGCAATATCCGACCGGGGAGCTGTTTTTT.

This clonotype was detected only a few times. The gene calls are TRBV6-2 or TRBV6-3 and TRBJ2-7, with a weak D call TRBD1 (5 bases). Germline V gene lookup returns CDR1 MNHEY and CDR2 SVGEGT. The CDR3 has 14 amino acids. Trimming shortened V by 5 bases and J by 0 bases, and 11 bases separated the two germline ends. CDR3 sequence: CASSRRQNSYEQYF. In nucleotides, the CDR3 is TGTGCCAGCAGTCGTAGACAGAACTCCTACGAGCAGTACTTC.

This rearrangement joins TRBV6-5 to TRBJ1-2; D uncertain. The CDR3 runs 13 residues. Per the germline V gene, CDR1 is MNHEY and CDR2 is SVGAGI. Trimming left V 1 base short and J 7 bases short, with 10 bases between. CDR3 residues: CASSYLASRGYTF. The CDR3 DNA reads TGTGCCAGCAGTTACTTGGCAAGTCGTGGCTACACCTTC.

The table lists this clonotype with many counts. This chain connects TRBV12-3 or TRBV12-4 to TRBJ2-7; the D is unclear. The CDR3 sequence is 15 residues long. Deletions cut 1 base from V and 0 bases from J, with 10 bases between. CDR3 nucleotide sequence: TGTGCCAGCAGTTTAGGGCTGTCAGGCTCCTACGAGCAGTACTTC. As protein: CASSLGLSGSYEQYF.

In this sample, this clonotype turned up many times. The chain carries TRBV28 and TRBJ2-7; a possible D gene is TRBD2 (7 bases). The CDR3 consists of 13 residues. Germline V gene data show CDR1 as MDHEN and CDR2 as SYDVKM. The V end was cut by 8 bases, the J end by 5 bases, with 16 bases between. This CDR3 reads CASSWGGGDEQYF. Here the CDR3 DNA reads TGTGCCAGCTCATGGGGGGGCGGCGACGAGCAGTACTTC.

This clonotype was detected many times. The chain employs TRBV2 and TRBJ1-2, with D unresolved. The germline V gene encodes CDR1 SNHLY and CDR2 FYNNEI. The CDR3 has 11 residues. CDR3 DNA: TGTGCGCGAAGCGTTAACTATGGCTACACCTTC. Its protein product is CARSVNYGYTF.

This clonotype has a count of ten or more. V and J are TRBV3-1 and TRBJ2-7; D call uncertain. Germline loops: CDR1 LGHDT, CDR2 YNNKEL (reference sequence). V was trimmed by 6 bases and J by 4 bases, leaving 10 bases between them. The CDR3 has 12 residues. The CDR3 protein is CASSSSTYEQYF. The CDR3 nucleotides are TGTGCCAGCAGTTCCAGCACTTACGAGCAGTACTTC.

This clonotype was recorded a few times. CDR3 amino acids: CASSSSPGLAGLEQYF. CDR3 DNA: TGTGCCAGCAGTTCCTCTCCGGGACTAGCGGGACTCGAGCAGTACTTC. This chain joins TRBV6-9 and TRBJ2-7; 13 bases agree with TRBD2. The CDR3 runs 16 residues. The V and J ends lost 4 bases and 6 bases, in that order; junction bases with no gene match: 9. Germline assignment: CDR1 MNHGY and CDR2 SVAAGI.

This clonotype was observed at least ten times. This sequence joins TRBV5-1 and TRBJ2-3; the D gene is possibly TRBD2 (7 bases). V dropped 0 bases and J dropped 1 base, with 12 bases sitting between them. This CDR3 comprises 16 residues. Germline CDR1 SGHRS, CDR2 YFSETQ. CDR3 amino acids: CASSLDGGRGTDTQYF. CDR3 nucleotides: TGCGCCAGCAGCTTGGACGGGGGGCGAGGCACAGATACGCAGTATTTT.

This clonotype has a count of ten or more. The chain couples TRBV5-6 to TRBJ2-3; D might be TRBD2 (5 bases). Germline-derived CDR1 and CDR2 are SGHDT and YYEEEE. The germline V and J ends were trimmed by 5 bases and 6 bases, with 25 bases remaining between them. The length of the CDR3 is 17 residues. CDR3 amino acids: CASSYSTVGLETDTQYF. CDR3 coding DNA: TGTGCCAGCAGTTATAGCACCGTAGGACTCGAGACGGATACGCAGTATTTT.

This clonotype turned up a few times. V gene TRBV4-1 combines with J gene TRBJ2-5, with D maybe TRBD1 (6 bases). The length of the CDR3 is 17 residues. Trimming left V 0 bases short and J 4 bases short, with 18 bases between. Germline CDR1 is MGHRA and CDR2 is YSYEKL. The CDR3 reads CASSQDEVVVGGETQYF. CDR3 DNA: TGCGCCAGCAGCCAAGATGAAGTTGTGGTAGGGGGAGAGACCCAGTACTTC.

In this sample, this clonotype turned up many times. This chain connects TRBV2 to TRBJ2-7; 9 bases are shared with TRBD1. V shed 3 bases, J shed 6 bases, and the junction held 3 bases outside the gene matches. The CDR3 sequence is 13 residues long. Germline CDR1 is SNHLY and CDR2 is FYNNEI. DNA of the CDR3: TGTGCCAGCAGTGAGGTGACAGGGGGCGAGCAGTACTTC. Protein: CASSEVTGGEQYF.

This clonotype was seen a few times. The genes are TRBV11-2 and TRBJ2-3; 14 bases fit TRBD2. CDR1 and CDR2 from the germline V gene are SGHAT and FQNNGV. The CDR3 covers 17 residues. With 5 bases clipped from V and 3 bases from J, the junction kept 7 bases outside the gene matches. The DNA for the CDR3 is TGTGCCAGCAGCCGGGGACTAGCGGGGGAAGGGACAGATACGCAGTATTTT. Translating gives CASSRGLAGEGTDTQYF.

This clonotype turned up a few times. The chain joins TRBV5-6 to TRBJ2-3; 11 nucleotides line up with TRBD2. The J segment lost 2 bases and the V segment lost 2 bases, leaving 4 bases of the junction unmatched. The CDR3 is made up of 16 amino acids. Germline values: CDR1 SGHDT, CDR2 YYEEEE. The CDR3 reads CASSFVAGGATDTQYF. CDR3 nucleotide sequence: TGTGCCAGCAGCTTCGTAGCGGGAGGGGCCACAGATACGCAGTATTTT. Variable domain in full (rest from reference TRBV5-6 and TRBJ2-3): DAGVTQSPTHLIKTRGQQVTLRCSPKSGHDTVSWYQQALGQGPQFIFQYYEEEERQRGNFPDRFSGHQFPNYSSELNVNALLLGDSALYLCASSFVAGGATDTQYFGPGTRLTVL.

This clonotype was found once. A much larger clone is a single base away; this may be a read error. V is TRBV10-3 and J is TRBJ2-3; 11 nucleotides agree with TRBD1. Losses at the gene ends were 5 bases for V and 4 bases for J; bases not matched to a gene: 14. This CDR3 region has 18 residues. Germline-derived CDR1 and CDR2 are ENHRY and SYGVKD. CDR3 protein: CAISYRGIGQGAADTQYF. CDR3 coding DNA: TGTGCCATCAGTTACCGGGGCATAGGACAGGGGGCTGCAGATACGCAGTATTTT.

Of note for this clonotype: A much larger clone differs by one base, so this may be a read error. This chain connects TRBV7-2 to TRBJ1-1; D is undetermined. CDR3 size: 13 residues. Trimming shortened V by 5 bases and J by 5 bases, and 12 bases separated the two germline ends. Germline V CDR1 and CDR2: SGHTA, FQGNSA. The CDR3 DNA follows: TGTGCCAGCAGCCGGGCTGCGGGGACTGAAGCTTTCTTT. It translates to CASSRAAGTEAFF.

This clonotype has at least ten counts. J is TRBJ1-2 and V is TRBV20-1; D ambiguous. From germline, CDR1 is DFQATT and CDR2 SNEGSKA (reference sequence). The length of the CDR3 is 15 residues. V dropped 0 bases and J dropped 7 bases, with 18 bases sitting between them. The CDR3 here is CSARDWADGRSGYTF. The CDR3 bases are TGCAGTGCTAGAGACTGGGCAGACGGAAGGAGTGGCTACACCTTC.

Here the CDR3 reads CASSSRRGEDYYNEQFF. The CDR3, as DNA: TGTGCCAGCAGCTCCAGGCGAGGGGAGGATTACTACAATGAGCAGTTCTTC. V gene TRBV11-1 combines with J gene TRBJ2-1, with D possibly being TRBD2 (6 bases). Trimming cost V 4 bases and J 3 bases, with 19 bases left between them. Germline loops: CDR1 SGHAT, CDR2 FQDESV (reference sequence). The length of the CDR3 is 17 residues.

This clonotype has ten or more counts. The CDR3 sequence: CASSLVTSGSYEQYF. In DNA form, the CDR3 reads TGTGCCAGCAGCTTAGTAACTAGCGGATCTTACGAGCAGTACTTC. The V call is TRBV7-2, the J call TRBJ2-7, with 8 bases fitting TRBD2. From germline, CDR1 is SGHTA and CDR2 FQGNSA. V shed 1 base, J shed 4 bases, and the junction held 6 bases outside the gene matches. The CDR3 totals 15 residues.

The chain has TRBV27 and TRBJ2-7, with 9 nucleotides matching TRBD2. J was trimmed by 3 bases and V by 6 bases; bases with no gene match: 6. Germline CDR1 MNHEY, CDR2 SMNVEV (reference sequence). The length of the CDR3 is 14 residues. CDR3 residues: CASSPSGNRYEQYF. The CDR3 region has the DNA TGTGCCAGCAGCCCTAGCGGGAACCGCTACGAGCAGTACTTC.

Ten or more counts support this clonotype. The DNA for the CDR3 is TGTGCCAGCAGACAGAAGGGGGGGACTGAAGCTTTCTTT. This encodes CASRQKGGTEAFF. The chain uses TRBV12-3 or TRBV12-4 and TRBJ1-1; TRBD1 might be the D (6 bases). Trimming stripped 6 bases from V and 5 bases from J, with 13 bases between. The CDR3 spans 13 residues.

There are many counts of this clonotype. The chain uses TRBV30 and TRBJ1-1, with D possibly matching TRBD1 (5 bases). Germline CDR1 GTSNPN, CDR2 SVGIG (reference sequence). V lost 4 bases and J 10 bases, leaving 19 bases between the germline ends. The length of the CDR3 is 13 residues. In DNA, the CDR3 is TGTGCCTGGACCATCACCAGGGACGACGCAGCTTTCTTT. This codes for CAWTITRDDAAFF.

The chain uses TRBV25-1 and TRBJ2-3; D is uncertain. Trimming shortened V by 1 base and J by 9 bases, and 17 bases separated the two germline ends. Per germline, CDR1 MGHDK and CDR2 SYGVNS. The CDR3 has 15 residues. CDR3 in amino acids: CASSELLADLGTQYF. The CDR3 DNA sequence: TGTGCCAGCAGTGAATTGTTGGCGGACCTGGGGACGCAGTATTTT.

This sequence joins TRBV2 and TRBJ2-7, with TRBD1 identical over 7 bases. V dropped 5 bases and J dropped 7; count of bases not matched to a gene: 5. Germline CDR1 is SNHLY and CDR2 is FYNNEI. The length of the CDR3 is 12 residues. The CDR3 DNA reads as TGTGCCAGCAGTCTGGACAGGTGGGAGCAGTACTTC. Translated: CASSLDRWEQYF.

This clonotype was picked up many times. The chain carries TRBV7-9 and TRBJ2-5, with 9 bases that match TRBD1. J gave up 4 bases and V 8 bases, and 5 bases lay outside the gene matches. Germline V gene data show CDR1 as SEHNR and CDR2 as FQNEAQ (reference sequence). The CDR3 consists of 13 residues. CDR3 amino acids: CASDRGSLETQYF. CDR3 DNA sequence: TGTGCCAGCGACAGGGGGAGTTTAGAGACCCAGTACTTC.